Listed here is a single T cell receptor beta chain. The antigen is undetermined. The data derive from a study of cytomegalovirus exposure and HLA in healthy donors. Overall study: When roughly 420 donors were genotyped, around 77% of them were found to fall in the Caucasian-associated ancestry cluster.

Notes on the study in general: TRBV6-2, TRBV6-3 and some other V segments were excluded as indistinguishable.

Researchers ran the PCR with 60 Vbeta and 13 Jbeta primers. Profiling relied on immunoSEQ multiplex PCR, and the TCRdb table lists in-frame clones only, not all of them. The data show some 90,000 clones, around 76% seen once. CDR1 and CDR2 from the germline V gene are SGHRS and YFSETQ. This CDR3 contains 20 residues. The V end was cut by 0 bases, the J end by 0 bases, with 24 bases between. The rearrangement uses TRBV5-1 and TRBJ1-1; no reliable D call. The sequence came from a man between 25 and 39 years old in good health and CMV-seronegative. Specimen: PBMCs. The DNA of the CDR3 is TGCGCCAGCAGCTTGGACCAGAAGCGCCGAAATGGAACCCTGAACACTGAAGCTTTCTTT. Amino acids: CASSLDQKRRNGTLNTEAFF.